This TCR beta chain was recorded in a study of blood T cell repertoires in COVID-19. CDR1 and CDR2 from the germline V gene are WSHSY and SAAADI. The V end was cut by 0 bases, the J end by 3 bases, with 6 bases between. The CDR3 has 13 residues. Original analysis: Nucleated cell number was recorded as an estimate derived from reference gene primer amplification. Profiled with immunoSEQ multiplex PCR; TCRdb holds only in-frame clones, not every one. For V, J and clone size, that table is used; D and trimming come from the DNA. This sample yields approximately 120,000 clones, of which about four fifths are seen a single time; approximately 12% belongs to the top ten.

The chain links TRBV10-2 to TRBJ2-7; D is unclear. Sequenced sample: peripheral blood. This sequence was found in a man aged 55 to 70 with acute or convalescent COVID-19. CDR3 in DNA: TGCGCCAGCAGTGAGTCCTTGTACTACGAGCAGTACTTC. Amino acid sequence: CASSESLYYEQYF.